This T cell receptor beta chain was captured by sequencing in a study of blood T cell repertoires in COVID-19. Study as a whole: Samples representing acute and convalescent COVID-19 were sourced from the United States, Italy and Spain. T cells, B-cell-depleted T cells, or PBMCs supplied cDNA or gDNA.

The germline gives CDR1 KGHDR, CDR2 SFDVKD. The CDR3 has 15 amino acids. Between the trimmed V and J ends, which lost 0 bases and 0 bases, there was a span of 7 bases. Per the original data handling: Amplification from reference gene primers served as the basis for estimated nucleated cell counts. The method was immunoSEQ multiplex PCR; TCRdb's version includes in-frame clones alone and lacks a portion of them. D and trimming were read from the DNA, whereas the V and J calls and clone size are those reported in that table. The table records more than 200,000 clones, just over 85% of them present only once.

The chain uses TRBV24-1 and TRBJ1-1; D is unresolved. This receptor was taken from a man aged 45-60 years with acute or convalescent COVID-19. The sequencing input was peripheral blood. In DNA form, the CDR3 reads TGTGCCACCAGTGATTTGCAGACTATGAACACTGAAGCTTTCTTT. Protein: CATSDLQTMNTEAFF.